This note documents a single T cell receptor beta chain sequence. The antigen it binds to is not known. No clone much larger than this one lies a single base away; base qualities are absent. This sample was included in a study of blood T cell repertoires in COVID-19 (TCRdb year 2020). The study in broad terms: The collaborator samples originated in the United States, Italy and Spain and spanned the acute and convalescent phases of COVID-19. The material from the prospective study consisted of cDNA or gDNA derived from T cells, B-cell-depleted T cells, or PBMCs. Subjects who had been exposed to COVID-19, were actively infected with it, or had recovered from it provided the deeply sampled blood TCRbeta repertoires that made up the dataset. A freely available public database, intended as a resource for researchers studying the immune response to SARS-CoV-2, is where the repertoires were released. Samples came from the ongoing ImmuneRACE study (first 160 participants) plus 1,254 subjects from 6 global collaborators. Sample metadata almost always included a de-identified subject ID, COVID-19 status, age in years and sex. HLA class I and class II types, where available, came from metadata supplied by the sample provider rather than from assay-based typing. Broader findings and caveats from the paper: The quantity of clinical and demographic metadata differed by source and by participant and was supplied without curation.

The CDR3 starts with the cysteine, ends with the phenylalanine, and has 15 residues. Just CDR3 DNA is preserved here, 45 bases in frame from base 1. For CDR1 and CDR2, the germline V gene lists MGHDK and SYGVNS. Trimming takes 3 bases off V and 2 bases off J; junction bases not matched to a gene: 5. Collaborating institutions collected whole blood in K2EDTA tubes following their own protocols. For TCRbeta analysis, collaborators shipped samples in one of three forms: frozen whole blood, isolated PBMCs, or DNA extracted from either of those sample types. The immunoSEQ Assay, a bias-controlled multiplex PCR, was used to amplify TCRbeta CDR3 regions from genomic DNA. The original methods were these. The number of nucleated cells in each sample was estimated by amplification of reference gene primers within the assay. To quantify the absolute abundance of each unique TCRbeta CDR3 rearrangement, sequence reads were collapsed and filtered. For each sample, productive Simpson clonality was calculated as the square root of Simpson's diversity index across productive rearrangements. As stored in TCRdb, this immuneACCESS dataset retains in-frame rearrangements with V and J assigned. A fraction of the clones does not appear; measured against another copy, unresolved V genes explain less than half of the discrepancy, and the remainder lacks a known reason. V, J and clone size reflect that table, while D and trimming were determined from the DNA. The sample table records 250,000 to 400,000 clones; roughly 84% of these occur just once. The top ten clonotypes cover 1% of the sample.

The source material was peripheral blood. The chain couples TRBV25-1 to TRBJ2-5, with 8 junctional bases fitting TRBD1. The sequence was collected from a man in his forties or fifties with active or convalescent COVID-19. The CDR3 loop reads CASSDPGQEQETQYF. The nucleotide sequence reads TGTGCCAGCAGTGACCCGGGACAGGAACAAGAGACCCAGTACTTC.